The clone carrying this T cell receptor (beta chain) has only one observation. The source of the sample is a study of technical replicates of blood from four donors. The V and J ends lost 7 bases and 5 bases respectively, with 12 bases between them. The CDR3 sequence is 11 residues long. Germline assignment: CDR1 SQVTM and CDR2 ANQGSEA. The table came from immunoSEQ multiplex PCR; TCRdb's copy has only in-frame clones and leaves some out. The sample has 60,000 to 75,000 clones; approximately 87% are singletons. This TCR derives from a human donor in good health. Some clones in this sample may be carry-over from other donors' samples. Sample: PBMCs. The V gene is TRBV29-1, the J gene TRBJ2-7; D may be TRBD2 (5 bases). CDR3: CSANRGNEQYF. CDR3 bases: TGCAGCGCCAACCGAGGGAACGAGCAGTACTTC.